This T cell receptor beta chain was captured by sequencing in a study of blood T cell repertoires in COVID-19. Study-wide context: Samples representing acute and convalescent COVID-19 were sourced from the United States, Italy and Spain. Sources were T cells, B-cell-depleted T cells, or PBMCs; the material itself was cDNA or gDNA.

CDR3 length: 15 amino acids. V lost 2 bases and J lost 7; bases outside the gene matches: 11. In germline, CDR1 is WNHNN, CDR2 SYGVQD (reference sequence). Study processing details: Reference gene primer amplification gave nucleated cell count estimates. Sequenced by immunoSEQ multiplex PCR; TCRdb stores in-frame clones only, minus some. V and J calls and clone size follow that table, whereas D and trimming were derived from the DNA. The repertoire consists of about 480,000 clones, with 70% to 90% occurring once and the leading ten covering roughly 7.3%. Those enrolled in Seattle joined during active infection and were followed longitudinally afterward.

The chain recombines TRBV10-1 with TRBJ2-7; 7 nucleotides line up with TRBD2. What was sequenced was peripheral blood. The clonotype was recovered from a woman aged 50 to 60 with COVID-19, enrolled during active disease. The CDR3 coding sequence is TGCGCCAGCAGTGAGACGACTAGGGGAGGGCAGGAGCAGTACTTC. Translation gives CASSETTRGGQEQYF.